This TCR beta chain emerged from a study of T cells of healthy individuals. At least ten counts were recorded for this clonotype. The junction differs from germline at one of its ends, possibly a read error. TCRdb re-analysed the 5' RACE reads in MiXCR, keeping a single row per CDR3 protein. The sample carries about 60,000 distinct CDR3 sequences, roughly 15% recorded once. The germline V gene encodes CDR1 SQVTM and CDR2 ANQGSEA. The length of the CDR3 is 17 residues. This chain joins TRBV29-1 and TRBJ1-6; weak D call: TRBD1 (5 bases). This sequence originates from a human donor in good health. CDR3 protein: CSFDQGTPPQYNSPLHF. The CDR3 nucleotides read TGCAGCTTTGACCAGGGAACCCCTCCCCAATATAATTCACCCCTCCACTTT.